The 32 T cell receptor beta chains below come from one sample, sequenced in a study of siplizumab effects on memory and regulatory T cells. Here immunoSEQ multiplex PCR was the method, and the copy in TCRdb shows in-frame clones only, minus some. Among approximately 120,000 clones listed, just over 90% were seen once. The sequencing input was non-Treg CD4+ T cells sorted from blood. The source is a human donor in good health.

The chain carries TRBV5-6 and TRBJ2-7; D gene unclear. CDR1 SGHDT and CDR2 YYEEEE come from the germline V gene. V lost 4 bases, J lost 3 bases, and 5 bases lay in between. The CDR3 consists of 11 residues. CDR3 protein: CASSRSYEQYF. The CDR3, as DNA: TGTGCCAGCAGCCGCAGCTACGAGCAGTACTTC.

The V gene is TRBV6-6, the J gene TRBJ2-1; 13 bases match TRBD2. V gave up 0 bases and J gave up 10 bases; unmatched junction bases: 6. The CDR3 has 16 residues. Per the germline V gene, CDR1 is MNHNY and CDR2 is SVGAGI (reference sequence). CDR3 coding DNA: TGTGCCAGCAGTTACTCGGGACTAGCGGGGAATCGGGAGCAGTTCTTC. Its translation is CASSYSGLAGNREQFF.

The chain links TRBV5-1 to TRBJ2-5; the D call may be TRBD1 or TRBD2 (5 bases each). Looked up from germline, CDR1 is SGHRS and CDR2 is YFSETQ. This CDR3 region has 13 residues. Trimming took 6 bases from V and 3 from J, leaving 12 bases between them. Written as DNA, the CDR3 is TGCGCCAGCAATATCGGGGCAGAAGAGACCCAGTACTTC. Encoded protein: CASNIGAEETQYF.

This chain uses TRBV7-2 with TRBJ1-4; unclear D gene. The CDR3 loop spans 13 amino acids. Germline V CDR1 and CDR2: SGHTA, FQGNSA. The V and J ends lost 5 bases and 7 bases respectively, with 11 bases between them. CDR3 bases: TGTGCCAGCAGCCAGACGGGCTCTGAAAAACTGTTTTTT. Translated, it gives CASSQTGSEKLFF. Full variable domain (rest looked up from reference TRBV7-2 and TRBJ1-4): GAGVSQSPSNKVTEKGKDVELRCDPISGHTALYWYRQSLGQGLEFLIYFQGNSAPDKSGLPSDRFSAERTGGSVSTLTIQRTQQEDSAVYLCASSQTGSEKLFFGSGTQLSVL.

The rearrangement uses TRBV10-1 and TRBJ1-1; D unresolved. Germline assignment: CDR1 WNHNN and CDR2 SYGVQD (reference sequence). Trimming pared 4 bases from V and 5 bases from J, leaving 23 bases between. The CDR3 runs to 17 residues. The CDR3 sequence is CASSAVCLGPGRTEAFF. CDR3 coding DNA: TGCGCCAGCAGTGCTGTGTGCTTAGGGCCCGGTCGGACTGAAGCTTTCTTT.

V gene TRBV19 combines with J gene TRBJ2-4; 7 bases are shared with TRBD1. With 6 bases clipped from V and 13 bases from J, the junction kept 6 bases outside the gene matches. The CDR3 runs 11 residues. CDR1 and CDR2 (germline): LNHDA, SQIVND (reference sequence). CDR3 protein: CASRFLGQQYF. CDR3 nucleotides: TGTGCCAGTAGATTCCTGGGACAGCAGTACTTC.

The chain joins TRBV6-5 to TRBJ2-7; tentatively, D is TRBD1 (5 bases). V was cut by 5 bases and J by 0 bases, with 8 bases left in between. From germline, CDR1 is MNHEY and CDR2 SVGAGI. The CDR3 contains 13 residues. This CDR3 is CASSDRISYEQYF. The CDR3 bases are TGTGCCAGCAGTGACAGAATCTCCTACGAGCAGTACTTC.

The chain's CDR3 is CASSLTSGGYEQFF. Written as DNA, the CDR3 is TGCGCCAGCAGCTTGACTAGCGGGGGGTATGAGCAGTTCTTC. This chain joins TRBV5-1 and TRBJ2-1, with TRBD2 matching 12 bases. Germline V lookup: CDR1 SGHRS, CDR2 YFSETQ. This CDR3 is built from 14 residues. After removal of 1 base from V and 8 bases from J, the junction contained 1 base not matched to a gene.

The chain joins TRBV7-3 to TRBJ2-3; D ambiguous. Germline V gene sequence: CDR1 SGHTA, CDR2 FQGTGA. The CDR3 is 13 amino acids. The V and J ends lost 1 base and 4 bases respectively, with 6 bases between them. This CDR3 reads CASSLRPPDTQYF. The CDR3 nucleotides read TGTGCCAGCAGCTTAAGGCCCCCAGATACGCAGTATTTT. Variable domain in full (rest from reference TRBV7-3 and TRBJ2-3): GAGVSQTPSNKVTEKGKYVELRCDPISGHTALYWYRQSLGQGPEFLIYFQGTGAADDSGLPNDRFFAVRPEGSVSTLKIQRTERGDSAVYLCASSLRPPDTQYFGPGTRLTVL.

The chain combines TRBV6-1 with TRBJ1-2; D is undetermined. The CDR3 is 13 residues long. From germline, CDR1 is MNHNS and CDR2 SASEGT. Trimming stripped 6 bases from V and 2 bases from J, with 10 bases between. The CDR3 DNA sequence: TGTGCCAGCAGGGTGGGCCCCAACTATGGCTACACCTTC. Encoded protein: CASRVGPNYGYTF.

The chain is built from TRBV5-4 and TRBJ2-1; 8 bases align to TRBD2. CDR3 size: 16 residues. Germline-derived CDR1 and CDR2 are SGHNT and YYREEE (reference sequence). The J segment lost 4 bases and the V segment lost 3 bases, leaving 9 bases of the junction unmatched. CDR3 sequence reads: CASSWSGTSKYNEQFF. The DNA of the CDR3 is TGTGCCAGCAGCTGGTCCGGGACTAGTAAATACAATGAGCAGTTCTTC.

The genes are TRBV5-1 and TRBJ2-2; 7 nucleotides match TRBD2. The V gene's germline CDR1 is SGHRS and CDR2 YFSETQ. V was clipped by 5 bases and J by 3 bases; unmatched bases: 7. CDR3 length: 15 amino acids. This CDR3 is CASSWGSGDTGELFF. CDR3 bases: TGCGCCAGCAGTTGGGGAAGCGGGGACACCGGGGAGCTGTTTTTT. Full variable domain (outside the CDR3, taken from reference TRBV5-1 and TRBJ2-2): KAGVTQTPRYLIKTRGQQVTLSCSPISGHRSVSWYQQTPGQGLQFLFEYFSETQRNKGNFPGRFSGRQFSNSRSEMNVSTLELGDSALYLCASSWGSGDTGELFFGEGSRLTVL.

CDR3 bases: TGCAGCGCTTCCCCCCGACTAGCTCTGATAAATGAGCAGTTCTTC. It codes for CSASPRLALINEQFF. The J gene is TRBJ2-1, the V gene TRBV29-1, with 7 bases aligning to TRBD2. The CDR3 has 15 residues. V was pared by 7 bases and J by 7 bases, with 16 bases of the junction left unmatched. The germline V gene has CDR1 SQVTM and CDR2 ANQGSEA.

This clone was observed once. The V call is TRBV5-1, the J call TRBJ1-1; no firm D call. Trimming took 2 bases from V and 6 from J, leaving 5 bases between them. Germline CDR1 is SGHRS and CDR2 is YFSETQ. This CDR3 is 11 amino acids long. CDR3 coding DNA: TGCGCCAGCAGCTTCTGTGCTGAAGCTTTCTTT. It translates to CASSFCAEAFF.

The V call is TRBV19, the J call TRBJ1-5; perhaps TRBD1 as D (6 bases). Deletions cut 7 bases from V and 2 bases from J, with 6 bases between. The germline CDR1 and CDR2 sequences are LNHDA and SQIVND (reference sequence). CDR3 length: 12 residues. CDR3 coding DNA: TGTGCCAGTACAGGGGGCAATCAGCCCCAGCATTTT. It specifies CASTGGNQPQHF.

As regards this clone: At one boundary the junction diverges from the germline segment, which might be a read error. The chain carries TRBV7-8 and TRBJ1-5; 9 positions match TRBD1. CDR1 SGHVS and CDR2 FQNEAQ come from the germline V gene. This CDR3 spans 16 amino acids. CDR3 coding DNA: TGTGCCAGCAGCCCTGAGGGACAGGGTTTCAATCAGGCCCAGCATTTT. Protein: CASSPEGQGFNQAQHF.

The V call is TRBV5-6, the J call TRBJ1-2, with 7 positions matching TRBD1. The CDR3 contains 12 residues. Trimming removed 6 bases from V and 8 bases from J; junction bases left unmatched: 7. CDR1 and CDR2 from the germline V gene are SGHDT and YYEEEE. The CDR3 is CASTQDRLGYTF. The DNA for the CDR3 is TGTGCCAGCACCCAGGACAGGCTAGGCTACACCTTC.

The chain joins TRBV19 to TRBJ1-1; D remains unclear. Trimming stripped 2 bases from V and 0 bases from J, with 10 bases between. Germline values: CDR1 LNHDA, CDR2 SQIVND (reference sequence). The CDR3 covers 15 residues. The CDR3 loop reads CASSIPGPMNTEAFF. In DNA, the CDR3 is TGTGCCAGTAGTATACCTGGTCCCATGAACACTGAAGCTTTCTTT.

This chain joins TRBV5-1 and TRBJ2-1; D remains ambiguous. The CDR3 has 13 residues. CDR1 is SGHRS, CDR2 YFSETQ, per germline. Trimming took 0 bases from V and 5 from J, leaving 6 bases between them. The CDR3 DNA follows: TGCGCCAGCAGCTTGGGGGGTGACAATGAGCAGTTCTTC. Protein: CASSLGGDNEQFF.

This clone was seen once. The chain links TRBV7-2 to TRBJ2-7; 7 bases are shared with TRBD1. J was trimmed by 4 bases and V by 3 bases; bases with no gene match: 9. CDR1 and CDR2 from the germline V gene are SGHTA and FQGNSA. The CDR3 runs 15 residues. CDR3 DNA sequence: TGTGCCAGCAGCTTCGACAGACAGGGCGCGTACGAGCAGTACTTC. Translating it yields CASSFDRQGAYEQYF.

This chain joins TRBV12-5 and TRBJ2-7, with D tentatively TRBD1 (6 bases). Deletions cut 1 base from V and 0 bases from J, with 10 bases between. CDR1 and CDR2 from the germline V gene are LGHNT and FRNRAP. This CDR3 comprises 15 residues. CDR3 in amino acids: CASGLAQGLSYEQYF. CDR3 nucleotide sequence: TGTGCTAGTGGTTTGGCCCAGGGGCTCTCCTACGAGCAGTACTTC.

This rearrangement joins TRBV6-5 to TRBJ1-2, with D unclear. CDR3 length: 12 amino acids. Trimming removed 4 bases from V and 3 bases from J, with 6 bases in between. Germline V gives CDR1 MNHEY, CDR2 SVGAGI. CDR3 residues: CASSSLDYGYTF. The CDR3 DNA follows: TGTGCCAGCAGTTCTTTAGACTATGGCTACACCTTC.

The chain links TRBV5-5 to TRBJ1-4, with 7 positions matching TRBD1. Losses at the gene ends were 3 bases for V and 16 bases for J; bases not matched to a gene: 12. CDR3 length: 13 residues. CDR1 is SGHKS and CDR2 is YYEKEE in the germline V gene (reference sequence). The CDR3 sequence is CASSSDDRARTFF. The CDR3 DNA is TGTGCCAGCAGCTCGGACGACAGGGCCAGGACGTTTTTT.

The V call is TRBV7-2, the J call TRBJ1-1, with D uncertain. The ends were cut back, 6 bases at V and 2 bases at J, with 10 bases in the middle. Germline loops: CDR1 SGHTA, CDR2 FQGNSA. CDR3 length: 13 amino acids. The CDR3 sequence: CASSRPFNTEAFF. Here the CDR3 DNA reads TGTGCCAGCAGTCGACCCTTTAACACTGAAGCTTTCTTT.

This rearrangement joins TRBV7-2 to TRBJ2-7, with 10 bases fitting TRBD2. The germline gives CDR1 SGHTA, CDR2 FQGNSA. The CDR3 totals 15 residues. J was trimmed by 2 bases and V by 2 bases; bases with no gene match: 3. In nucleotides, the CDR3 is TGTGCCAGCAGCTTACTAGCGGGGGCTCCCTACGAGCAGTACTTC. Encoded protein: CASSLLAGAPYEQYF.

The chain has TRBV4-2 and TRBJ2-7; TRBD1 matches at 7 bases. Germline V CDR1 and CDR2: LGHNA, YNFKEQ. CDR3 length equals 13 residues. V lost 2 bases, J lost 9 bases, and 7 bases stayed unmatched. CDR3 nucleotides: TGTGCCAGCAGCCAAAGGACAGGTTTAGGGCAGTACTTC. This translates into CASSQRTGLGQYF.

The V call is TRBV9, the J call TRBJ2-1; the D call may be TRBD1 or TRBD2 (5 bases each). The germline gives CDR1 SGDLS, CDR2 YYNGEE. There are 17 residues in the CDR3. The V end was cut by 3 bases, the J end by 3 bases, with 19 bases between. This CDR3 is CASSESWDLVSYNEQFF. The DNA for the CDR3 is TGTGCCAGCAGCGAAAGTTGGGACCTCGTGAGCTACAATGAGCAGTTCTTC.

The V and J genes are TRBV5-1 and TRBJ2-7, with D unresolved. Germline V gene sequence: CDR1 SGHRS, CDR2 YFSETQ. Trimming pared 4 bases from V and 2 bases from J, leaving 22 bases between. CDR3 length equals 17 residues. CDR3 amino acids: CASSLQRDTQGAYEQYF. CDR3 nucleotides: TGCGCCAGCAGCCTACAAAGAGACACCCAAGGAGCCTACGAGCAGTACTTC.

The V gene is TRBV9, the J gene TRBJ1-4; tentative D call: TRBD1 (5 bases). V gave up 4 bases and J gave up 6 bases, with 10 bases separating them. CDR1 is SGDLS, CDR2 YYNGEE, per germline. This CDR3 has 13 residues. The CDR3 loop reads CASSKGDYEKLFF. CDR3 sequence (DNA): TGTGCCAGCAGCAAAGGGGACTATGAAAAACTGTTTTTT.

This clone is a singleton in its sample. The chain is built from TRBV7-6 and TRBJ1-2; 8 bases align to TRBD1. The CDR3 sequence is 14 residues long. Germline V CDR1 and CDR2: SGHVS, FNYEAQ. The V and J ends lost 1 base and 3 bases, in that order; junction bases with no gene match: 1. CDR3 in amino acids: CASSLDRGDYGYTF. CDR3 DNA: TGTGCCAGCAGCTTAGACAGGGGGGACTATGGCTACACCTTC.

The V and J genes are TRBV5-1 and TRBJ2-1; TRBD2 matches 9 bases. V gave up 0 bases and J gave up 8 bases; unmatched junction bases: 6. The CDR3 loop spans 15 amino acids. Looked up from germline, CDR1 is SGHRS and CDR2 is YFSETQ. The CDR3 is CASSLEFSGGDEQFF. The CDR3 DNA reads as TGCGCCAGCAGCTTGGAGTTTAGCGGGGGCGATGAGCAGTTCTTC.

The rearrangement uses TRBV19 and TRBJ1-2; the match to TRBD1 covers 12 bases. The CDR3 covers 13 residues. Trimming cost V 10 bases and J 7 bases; bases outside gene matches: 7. CDR1 and CDR2 from the germline V gene are LNHDA and SQIVND (reference sequence). CDR3 DNA: TGTGCCACTTCGGGACAGGGGGCCGGTGGCTACACCTTC. Translated: CATSGQGAGGYTF.